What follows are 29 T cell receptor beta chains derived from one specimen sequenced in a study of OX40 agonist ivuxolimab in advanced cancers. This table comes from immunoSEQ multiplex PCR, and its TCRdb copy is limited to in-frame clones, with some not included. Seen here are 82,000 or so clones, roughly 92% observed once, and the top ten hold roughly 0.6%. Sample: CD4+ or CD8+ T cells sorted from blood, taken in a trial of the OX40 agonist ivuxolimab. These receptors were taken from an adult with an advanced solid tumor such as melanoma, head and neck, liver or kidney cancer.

The CDR3 DNA reads TGTGCCAGCAGAATGGACAGGGGGTACGAGCAGTACTTC. Amino acid sequence: CASRMDRGYEQYF. This rearrangement joins TRBV7-8 to TRBJ2-7; 10 nucleotides agree with TRBD1. CDR3 length: 13 residues. Per the germline V gene, CDR1 is SGHVS and CDR2 is FQNEAQ. V was clipped by 6 bases and J by 4 bases; unmatched bases: 3.

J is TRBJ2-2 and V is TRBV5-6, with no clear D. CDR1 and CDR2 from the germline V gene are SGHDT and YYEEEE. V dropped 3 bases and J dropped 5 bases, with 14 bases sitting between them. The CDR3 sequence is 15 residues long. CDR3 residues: CASSSGIVATGELFF. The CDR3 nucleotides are TGTGCCAGCAGCTCTGGGATTGTGGCTACCGGGGAGCTGTTTTTT.

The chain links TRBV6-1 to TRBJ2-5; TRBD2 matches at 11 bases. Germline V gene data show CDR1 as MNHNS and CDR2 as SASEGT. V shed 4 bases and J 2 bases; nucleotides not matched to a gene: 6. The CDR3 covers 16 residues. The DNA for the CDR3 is TGTGCCAGCAGTGCACGACTAGCGGGAACGCAAGAGACCCAGTACTTC. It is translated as CASSARLAGTQETQYF.

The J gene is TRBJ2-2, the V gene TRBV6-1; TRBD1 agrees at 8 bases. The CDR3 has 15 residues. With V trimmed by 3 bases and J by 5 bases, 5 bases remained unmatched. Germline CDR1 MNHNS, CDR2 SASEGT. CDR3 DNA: TGTGCCAGCAGTGACAGGGGGCTTGGAACCGGGGAGCTGTTTTTT. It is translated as CASSDRGLGTGELFF.

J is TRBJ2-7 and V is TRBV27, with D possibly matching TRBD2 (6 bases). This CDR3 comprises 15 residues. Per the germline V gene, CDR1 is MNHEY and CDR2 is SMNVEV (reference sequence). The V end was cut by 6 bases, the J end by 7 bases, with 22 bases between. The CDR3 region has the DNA TGTGCCAGCAGATCCTCGGGGGTGGGGATGGGAGAGCAGTACTTC. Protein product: CASRSSGVGMGEQYF.

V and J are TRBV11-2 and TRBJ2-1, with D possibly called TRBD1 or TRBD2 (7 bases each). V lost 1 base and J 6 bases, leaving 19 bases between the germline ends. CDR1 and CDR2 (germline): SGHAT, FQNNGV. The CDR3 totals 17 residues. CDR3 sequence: CASSLAPGGAIGNEQFF. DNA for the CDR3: TGTGCCAGCAGCTTAGCCCCAGGGGGGGCGATTGGCAATGAGCAGTTCTTC.

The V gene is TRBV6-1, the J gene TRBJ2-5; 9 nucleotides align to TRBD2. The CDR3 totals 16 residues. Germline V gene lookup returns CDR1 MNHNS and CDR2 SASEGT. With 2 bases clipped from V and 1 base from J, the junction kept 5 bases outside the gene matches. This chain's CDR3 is CASSELSGSIQETQYF. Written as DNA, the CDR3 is TGTGCCAGCAGTGAACTTAGCGGGAGTATCCAAGAGACCCAGTACTTC.

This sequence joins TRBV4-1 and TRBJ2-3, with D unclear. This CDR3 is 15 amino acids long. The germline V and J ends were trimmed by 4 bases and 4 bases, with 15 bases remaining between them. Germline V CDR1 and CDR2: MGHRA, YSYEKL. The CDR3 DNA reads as TGCGCCAGCAGCCTGACTTTAGCCGTGTCAGATACGCAGTATTTT. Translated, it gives CASSLTLAVSDTQYF.

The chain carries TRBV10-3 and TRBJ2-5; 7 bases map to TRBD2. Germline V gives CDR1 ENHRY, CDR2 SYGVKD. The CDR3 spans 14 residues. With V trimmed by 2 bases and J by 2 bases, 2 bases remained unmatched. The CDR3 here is CAISEGGGQETQYF. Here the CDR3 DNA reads TGTGCCATCAGTGAGGGGGGGGGACAAGAGACCCAGTACTTC.

CDR3 sequence: CASSSRTGSYNEQFF. CDR3 bases: TGTGCCAGCAGCTCCCGAACGGGCTCCTACAATGAGCAGTTCTTC. The chain combines TRBV7-8 with TRBJ2-1, with D hard to call. Germline lookup yields CDR1 SGHVS and CDR2 FQNEAQ. The CDR3 covers 15 residues. Trimming took 4 bases from V and 0 from J, leaving 10 bases between them.

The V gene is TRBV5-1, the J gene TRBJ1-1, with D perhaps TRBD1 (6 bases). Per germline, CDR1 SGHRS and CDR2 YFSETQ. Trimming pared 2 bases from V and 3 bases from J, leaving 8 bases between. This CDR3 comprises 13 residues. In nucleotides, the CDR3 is TGCGCCAGCAGCTTTGGACAGCACACTGAAGCTTTCTTT. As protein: CASSFGQHTEAFF.

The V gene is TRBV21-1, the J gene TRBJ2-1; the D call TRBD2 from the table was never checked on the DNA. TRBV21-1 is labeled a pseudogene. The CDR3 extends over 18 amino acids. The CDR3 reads CASSRFGQLAGGFGEQFF. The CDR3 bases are TGTGCCAGCAGCCGCTTCGGACAACTAGCGGGGGGGTTCGGTGAGCAGTTCTTC.

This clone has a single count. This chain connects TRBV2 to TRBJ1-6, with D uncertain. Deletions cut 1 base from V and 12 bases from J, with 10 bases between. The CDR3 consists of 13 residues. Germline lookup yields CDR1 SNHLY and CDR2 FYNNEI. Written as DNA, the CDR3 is TGTGCCAGCAGTGAAGTGTACCGAGGACCCCTCCACTTT. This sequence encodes CASSEVYRGPLHF.

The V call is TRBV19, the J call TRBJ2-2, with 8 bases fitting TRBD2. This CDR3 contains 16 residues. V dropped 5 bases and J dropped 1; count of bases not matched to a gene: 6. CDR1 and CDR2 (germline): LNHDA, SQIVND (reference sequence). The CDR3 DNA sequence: TGTGCCAGTAGTCCCCGGCTAGCGGGGAACACCGGGGAGCTGTTTTTT. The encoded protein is CASSPRLAGNTGELFF. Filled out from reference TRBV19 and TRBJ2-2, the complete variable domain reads DGGITQSPKYLFRKEGQNVTLSCEQNLNHDAMYWYRQDPGQGLRLIYYSQIVNDFQKGDIAEGYSVSREKKESFPLTVTSAQKNPTAFYLCASSPRLAGNTGELFFGEGSRLTVL.

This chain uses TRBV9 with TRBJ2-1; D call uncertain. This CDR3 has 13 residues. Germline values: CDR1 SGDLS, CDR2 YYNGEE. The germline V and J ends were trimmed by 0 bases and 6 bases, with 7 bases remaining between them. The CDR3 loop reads CASSVDPANEQFF. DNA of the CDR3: TGTGCCAGCAGCGTAGACCCAGCCAATGAGCAGTTCTTC.

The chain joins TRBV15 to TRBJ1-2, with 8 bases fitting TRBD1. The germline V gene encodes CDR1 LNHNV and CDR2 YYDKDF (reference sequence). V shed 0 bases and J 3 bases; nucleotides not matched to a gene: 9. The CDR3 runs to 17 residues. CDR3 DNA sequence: TGTGCCACCAGCAGAGATTCAGGGGACAGGAGATACTATGGCTACACCTTC. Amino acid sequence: CATSRDSGDRRYYGYTF.

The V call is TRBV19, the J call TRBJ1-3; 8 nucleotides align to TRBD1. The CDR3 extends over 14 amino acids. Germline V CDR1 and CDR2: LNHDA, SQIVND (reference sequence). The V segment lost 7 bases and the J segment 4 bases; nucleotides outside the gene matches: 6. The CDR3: CASTGQGSGNTIYF. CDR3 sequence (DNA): TGTGCCAGTACCGGACAGGGCTCGGGAAACACCATATATTTT.

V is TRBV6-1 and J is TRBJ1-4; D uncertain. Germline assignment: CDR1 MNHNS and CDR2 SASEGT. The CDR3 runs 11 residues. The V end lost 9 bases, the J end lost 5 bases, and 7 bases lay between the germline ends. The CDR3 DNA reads TGTGCCAGTACACACAATGAAAAACTGTTTTTT. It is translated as CASTHNEKLFF.

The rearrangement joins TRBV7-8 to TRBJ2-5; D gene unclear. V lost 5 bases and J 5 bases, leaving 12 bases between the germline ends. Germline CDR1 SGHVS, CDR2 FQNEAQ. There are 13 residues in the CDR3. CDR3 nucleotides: TGTGCCAGCAGCCAATTCCTAGTGGAGACCCAGTACTTC. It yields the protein CASSQFLVETQYF.

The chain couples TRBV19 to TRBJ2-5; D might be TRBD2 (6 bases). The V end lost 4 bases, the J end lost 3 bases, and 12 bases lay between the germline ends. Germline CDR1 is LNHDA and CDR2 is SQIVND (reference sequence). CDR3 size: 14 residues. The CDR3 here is CASSSGAEEETQYF. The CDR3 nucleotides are TGTGCCAGTAGTAGCGGGGCAGAAGAAGAGACCCAGTACTTC.

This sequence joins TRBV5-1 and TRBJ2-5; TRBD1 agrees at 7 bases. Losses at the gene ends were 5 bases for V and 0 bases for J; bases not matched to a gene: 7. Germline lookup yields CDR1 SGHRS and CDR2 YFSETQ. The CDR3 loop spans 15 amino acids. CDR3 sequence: CASSLFDRDQETQYF. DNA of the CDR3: TGCGCCAGCAGTCTTTTTGACAGGGACCAAGAGACCCAGTACTTC.

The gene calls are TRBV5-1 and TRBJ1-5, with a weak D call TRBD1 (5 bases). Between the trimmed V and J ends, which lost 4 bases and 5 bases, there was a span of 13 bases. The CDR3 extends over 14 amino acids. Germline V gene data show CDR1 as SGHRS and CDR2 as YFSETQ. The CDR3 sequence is CASSPDTGDQPQHF. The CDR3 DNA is TGCGCCAGCAGCCCTGACACGGGGGATCAGCCCCAGCATTTT.

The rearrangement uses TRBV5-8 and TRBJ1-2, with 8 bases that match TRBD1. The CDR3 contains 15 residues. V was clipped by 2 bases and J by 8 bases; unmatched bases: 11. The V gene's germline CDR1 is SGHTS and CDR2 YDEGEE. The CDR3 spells CASSFELGQGGGYTF. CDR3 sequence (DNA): TGTGCCAGCAGCTTCGAATTAGGACAGGGTGGCGGCTACACCTTC.

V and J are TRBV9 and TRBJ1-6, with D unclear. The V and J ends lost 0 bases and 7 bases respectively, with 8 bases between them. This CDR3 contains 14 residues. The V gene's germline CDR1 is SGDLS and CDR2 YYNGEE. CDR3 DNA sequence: TGTGCCAGCAGCGTAGGTAGTACCAATTCACCCCTCCACTTT. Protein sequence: CASSVGSTNSPLHF.

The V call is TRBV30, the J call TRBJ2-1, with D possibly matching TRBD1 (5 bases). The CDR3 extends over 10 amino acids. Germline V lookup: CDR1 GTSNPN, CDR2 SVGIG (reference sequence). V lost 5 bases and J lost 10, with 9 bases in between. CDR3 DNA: TGTGCCTGGGGGGCCGGGGAGCAGTTCTTC. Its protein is CAWGAGEQFF.

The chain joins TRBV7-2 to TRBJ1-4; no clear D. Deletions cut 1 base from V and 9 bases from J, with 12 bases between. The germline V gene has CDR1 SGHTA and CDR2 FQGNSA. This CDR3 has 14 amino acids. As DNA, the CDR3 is TGTGCCAGCAGCTTAGAGGGCATTTCCAAAAAACTGTTTTTT. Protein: CASSLEGISKKLFF. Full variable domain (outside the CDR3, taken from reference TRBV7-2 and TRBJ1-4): GAGVSQSPSNKVTEKGKDVELRCDPISGHTALYWYRQSLGQGLEFLIYFQGNSAPDKSGLPSDRFSAERTGGSVSTLTIQRTQQEDSAVYLCASSLEGISKKLFFGSGTQLSVL.

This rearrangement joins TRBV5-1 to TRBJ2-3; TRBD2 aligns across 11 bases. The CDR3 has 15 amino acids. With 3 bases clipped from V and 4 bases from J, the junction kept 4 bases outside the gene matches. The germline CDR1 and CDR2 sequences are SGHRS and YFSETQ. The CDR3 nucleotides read TGCGCCAGCAGCTCTTCTAGCGGGGGGCCAGATACGCAGTATTTT. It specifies CASSSSSGGPDTQYF.

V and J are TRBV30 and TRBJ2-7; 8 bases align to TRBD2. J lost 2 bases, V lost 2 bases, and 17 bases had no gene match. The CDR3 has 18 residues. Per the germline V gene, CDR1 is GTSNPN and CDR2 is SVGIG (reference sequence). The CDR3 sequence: CAWSPRLGSGALPYEQYF. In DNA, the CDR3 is TGTGCCTGGAGTCCCCGGTTAGGTAGCGGGGCCCTCCCCTACGAGCAGTACTTC.

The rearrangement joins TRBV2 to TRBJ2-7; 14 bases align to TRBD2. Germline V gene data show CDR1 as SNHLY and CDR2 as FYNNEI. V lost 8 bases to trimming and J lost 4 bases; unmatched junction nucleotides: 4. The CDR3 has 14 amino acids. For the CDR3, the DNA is TGTGCCAGCGCGGGGACTAGCGGGAGTTACGAGCAGTACTTC. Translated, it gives CASAGTSGSYEQYF.